This T cell receptor (beta chain) emerged from a study of CD8+CD57+ T cells in acquired aplastic anemia (dated by TCRdb to between 2018 and 2020). Regarding the complete study: Extracted DNA from sorted CD4+ and CD8+ cells averaged around 2.9 ug, ranging from roughly 0.19 to 27.4 ug. An average of roughly 10 million reads for CD4+ cells and approximately 11 million reads for CD8+ cells was obtained from healthy donor samples. The paper as a whole reports these results and caveats: Patients and healthy controls showed no significant difference in CD8+ Simpson's diversity (P=0.060). Around 31 CD8+ CDR3 sequences were shared between patients and controls but appeared highly expressed in patients and within their immunodominant clones.

Genomic DNA served as template for TCR beta VDJ combination and CDR3 sequence profiling. An Illumina HiSeq 2000 was the platform used for TCR repertoire sequencing. The original methods were these. TRBV/TRBJ rearrangement plots, CDR3 size and DJ length profiles, and Simpson's diversity index were used to evaluate the repertoires. The immunodominant clone was defined as the most abundant DNA sequence in deep sequencing data. CDR3 amino acid sequences were screened for sharing across subjects and were compared with published repertoires and the VDJdb database. TCRdb redid the processing of the public reads, applying fastp at Q25 and MiXCR, and retained in-frame beta chains. Rows are unified per CDR3 protein, each entry keeping the most common DNA and genes. The V and J calls here are based on TCRdb, not the publication. The sample yields about 220,000 distinct CDR3 sequences; almost 35% were counted once. The ten biggest clones cover 1% to 1.3% of the sample.

The study deep-sequenced TCR repertoires of sorted CD4+ and CD8+ blood T cells from severe aplastic anemia patients and healthy subjects. Ficoll-Paque density gradient centrifugation was used to isolate peripheral blood mononuclear cells. Before DNA was extracted, CD4+ and CD8+ T cells were sorted using either FACS or magnetic beads. This clonotype was counted a few times. It has no known antigen specificity. Qualities for individual bases were not recorded, and no much larger clone is one base off. The germline V gene (reference sequence) gives CDR1 as SGHNT and CDR2 as YYREEE. Trimming takes 6 bases off V and 7 bases off J; junction bases not matched to a gene: 19. From cysteine to phenylalanine, the CDR3 is 17 amino acids long. Only the CDR3 DNA stays, 51 bases, in frame from base 1.

The sequenced sample consisted of sorted CD4+, CD8+, or CD8+CD57+ T cells (not recorded which) from PBMCs. The chain is made from TRBV5-4 and TRBJ1-2, with TRBD1 matching 9 junction bases. The TCR sequence derives from a human donor in good health, serving as a control. The nucleotide sequence is given as TGTGCCAGCACCTCGACCACGGGACAGGGACGTCTTGGTGGCTACACCTTC. It translates as CASTSTTGQGRLGGYTF. The full variable domain, completed from the reference TRBV5-4 and TRBJ1-2 proteins outside the CDR3, reads ETGVTQSPTHLIKTRGQQVTLRCSSQSGHNTVSWYQQALGQGPQFIFQYYREEENGRGNFPPRFSGLQFPNYSSELNVNALELDDSALYLCASTSTTGQGRLGGYTFGSGTRLTVV.